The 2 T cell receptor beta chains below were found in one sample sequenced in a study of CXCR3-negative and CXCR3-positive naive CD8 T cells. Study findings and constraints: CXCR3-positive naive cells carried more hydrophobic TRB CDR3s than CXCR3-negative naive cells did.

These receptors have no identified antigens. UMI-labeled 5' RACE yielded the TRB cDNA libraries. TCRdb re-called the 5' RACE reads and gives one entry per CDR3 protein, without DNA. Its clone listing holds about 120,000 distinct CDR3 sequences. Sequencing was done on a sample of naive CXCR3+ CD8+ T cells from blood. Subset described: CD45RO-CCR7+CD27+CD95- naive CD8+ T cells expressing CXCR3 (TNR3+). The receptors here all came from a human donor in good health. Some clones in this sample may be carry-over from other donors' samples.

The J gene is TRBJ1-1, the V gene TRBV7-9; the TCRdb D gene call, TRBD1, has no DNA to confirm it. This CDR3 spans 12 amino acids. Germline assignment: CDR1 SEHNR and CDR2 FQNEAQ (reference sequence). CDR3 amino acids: CASSSGWEEAFF.

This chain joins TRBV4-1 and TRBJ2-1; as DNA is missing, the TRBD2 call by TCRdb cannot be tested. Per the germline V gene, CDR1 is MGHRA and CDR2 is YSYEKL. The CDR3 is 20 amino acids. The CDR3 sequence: CASSQVGLAGAPGSYNEQFF.